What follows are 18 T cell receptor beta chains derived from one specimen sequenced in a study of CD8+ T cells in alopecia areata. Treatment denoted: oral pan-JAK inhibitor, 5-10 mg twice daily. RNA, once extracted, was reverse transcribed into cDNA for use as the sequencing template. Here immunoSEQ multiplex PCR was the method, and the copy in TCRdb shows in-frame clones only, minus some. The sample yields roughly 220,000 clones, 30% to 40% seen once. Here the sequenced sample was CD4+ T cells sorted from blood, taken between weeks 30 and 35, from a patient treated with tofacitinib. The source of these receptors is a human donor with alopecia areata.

DNA for the CDR3: TGTGCCAGCGGCCTTGGGGTGGGGAATTCACCCCTCCACTTT. It encodes CASGLGVGNSPLHF. J is TRBJ1-6 and V is TRBV25-1; unclear D gene. Germline values: CDR1 MGHDK, CDR2 SYGVNS. The CDR3 covers 14 residues. The V end was cut by 8 bases, the J end by 7 bases, with 15 bases between.

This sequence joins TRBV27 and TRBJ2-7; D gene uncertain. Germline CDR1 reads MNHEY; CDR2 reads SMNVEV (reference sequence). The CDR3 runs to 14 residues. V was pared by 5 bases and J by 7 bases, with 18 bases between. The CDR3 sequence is CASSPTNRAGEQYF. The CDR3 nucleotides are TGTGCCAGCAGTCCAACAAACAGAGCCGGAGAGCAGTACTTC.

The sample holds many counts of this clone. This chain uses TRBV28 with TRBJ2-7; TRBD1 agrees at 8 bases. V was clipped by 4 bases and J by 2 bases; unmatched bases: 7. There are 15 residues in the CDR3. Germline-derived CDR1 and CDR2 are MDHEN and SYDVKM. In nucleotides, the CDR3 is TGTGCCAGCAGTTCGCCGGACAGGGATGCCTACGAGCAGTACTTC. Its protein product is CASSSPDRDAYEQYF.

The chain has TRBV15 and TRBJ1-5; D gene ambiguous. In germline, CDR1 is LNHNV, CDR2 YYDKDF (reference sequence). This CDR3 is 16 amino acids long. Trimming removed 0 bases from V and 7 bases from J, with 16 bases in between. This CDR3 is CATSRDRGARAQPQHF. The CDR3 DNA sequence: TGTGCCACCAGCAGAGATCGGGGAGCAAGGGCGCAGCCCCAGCATTTT.

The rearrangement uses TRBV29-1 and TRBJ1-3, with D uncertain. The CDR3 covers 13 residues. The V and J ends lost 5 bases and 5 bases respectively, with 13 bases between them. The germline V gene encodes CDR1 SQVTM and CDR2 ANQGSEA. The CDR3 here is CSVIGQFRNTIYF. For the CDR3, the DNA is TGCAGCGTTATAGGCCAGTTCAGAAACACCATATATTTT.

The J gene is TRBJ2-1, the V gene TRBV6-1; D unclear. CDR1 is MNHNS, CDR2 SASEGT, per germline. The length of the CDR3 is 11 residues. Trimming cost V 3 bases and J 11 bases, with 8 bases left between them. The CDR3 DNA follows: TGTGCCAGCAGTGAGGGGATAAAGCAGTTCTTC. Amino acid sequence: CASSEGIKQFF.

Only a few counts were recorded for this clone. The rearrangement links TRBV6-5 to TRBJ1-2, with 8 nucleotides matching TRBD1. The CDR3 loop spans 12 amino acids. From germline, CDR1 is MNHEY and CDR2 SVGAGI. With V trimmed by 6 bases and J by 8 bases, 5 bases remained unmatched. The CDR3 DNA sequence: TGTGCCAGCAGCCCGGACAGGGTCGGCTACACCTTC. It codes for CASSPDRVGYTF.

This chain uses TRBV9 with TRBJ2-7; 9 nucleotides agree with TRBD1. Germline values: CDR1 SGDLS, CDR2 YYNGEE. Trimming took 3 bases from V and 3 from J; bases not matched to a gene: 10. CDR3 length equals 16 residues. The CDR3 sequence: CASSAFAGTGFYEQYF. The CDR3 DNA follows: TGTGCCAGCAGCGCCTTTGCCGGGACAGGGTTCTACGAGCAGTACTTC.

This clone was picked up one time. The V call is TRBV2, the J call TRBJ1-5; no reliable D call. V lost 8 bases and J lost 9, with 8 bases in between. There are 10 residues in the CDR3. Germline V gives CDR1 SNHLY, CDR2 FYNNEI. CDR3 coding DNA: TGTGCCAGCGGGGAACTGCCCCAGCATTTT. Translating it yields CASGELPQHF.

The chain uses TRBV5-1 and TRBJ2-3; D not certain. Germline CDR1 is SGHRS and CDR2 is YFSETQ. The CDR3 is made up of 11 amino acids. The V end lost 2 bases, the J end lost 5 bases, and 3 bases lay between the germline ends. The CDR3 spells CASSFKDTQYF. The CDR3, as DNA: TGCGCCAGCAGCTTCAAAGATACGCAGTATTTT.

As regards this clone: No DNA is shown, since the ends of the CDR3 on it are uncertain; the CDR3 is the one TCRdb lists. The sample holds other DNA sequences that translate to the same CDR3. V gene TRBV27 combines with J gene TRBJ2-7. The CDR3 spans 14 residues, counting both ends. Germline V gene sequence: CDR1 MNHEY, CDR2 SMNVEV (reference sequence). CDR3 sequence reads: CASRDWARGAEQYF.

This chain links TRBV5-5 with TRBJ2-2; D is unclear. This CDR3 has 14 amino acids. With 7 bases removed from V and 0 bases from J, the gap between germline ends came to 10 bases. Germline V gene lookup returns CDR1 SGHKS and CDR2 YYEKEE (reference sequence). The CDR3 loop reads CASRSISNTGELFF. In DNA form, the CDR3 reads TGTGCCAGCCGCAGCATCTCGAACACCGGGGAGCTGTTTTTT.

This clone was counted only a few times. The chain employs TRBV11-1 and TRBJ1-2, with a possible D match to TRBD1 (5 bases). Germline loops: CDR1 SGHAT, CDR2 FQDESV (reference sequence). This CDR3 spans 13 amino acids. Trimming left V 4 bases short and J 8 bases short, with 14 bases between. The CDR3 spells CASSSAGLGGYTF. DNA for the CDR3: TGTGCCAGCAGCTCAGCAGGGCTCGGCGGCTACACCTTC.

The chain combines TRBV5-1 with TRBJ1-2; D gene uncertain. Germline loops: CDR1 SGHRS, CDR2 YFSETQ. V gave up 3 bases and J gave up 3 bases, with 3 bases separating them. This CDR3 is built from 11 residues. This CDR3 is CASSYDYGYTF. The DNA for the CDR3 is TGCGCCAGCAGCTATGACTATGGCTACACCTTC.

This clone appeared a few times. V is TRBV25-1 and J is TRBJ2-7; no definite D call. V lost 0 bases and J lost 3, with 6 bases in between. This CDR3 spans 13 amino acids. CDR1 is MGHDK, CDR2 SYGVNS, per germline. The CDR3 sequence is CASSEYYSYEQYF. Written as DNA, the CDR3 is TGTGCCAGCAGTGAATATTACAGCTACGAGCAGTACTTC.

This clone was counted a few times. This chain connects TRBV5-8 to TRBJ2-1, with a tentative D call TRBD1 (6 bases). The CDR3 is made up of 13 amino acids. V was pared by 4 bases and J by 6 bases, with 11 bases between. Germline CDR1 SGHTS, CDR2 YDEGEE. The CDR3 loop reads CASSSRDINEQFF. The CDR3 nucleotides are TGTGCCAGCAGCAGCCGGGACATCAATGAGCAGTTCTTC.

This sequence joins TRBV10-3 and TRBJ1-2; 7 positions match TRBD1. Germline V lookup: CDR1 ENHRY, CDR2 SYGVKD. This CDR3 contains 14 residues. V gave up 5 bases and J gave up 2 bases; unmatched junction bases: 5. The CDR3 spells CAISTGTANYGYTF. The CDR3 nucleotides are TGTGCCATCAGTACTGGGACAGCCAACTATGGCTACACCTTC.

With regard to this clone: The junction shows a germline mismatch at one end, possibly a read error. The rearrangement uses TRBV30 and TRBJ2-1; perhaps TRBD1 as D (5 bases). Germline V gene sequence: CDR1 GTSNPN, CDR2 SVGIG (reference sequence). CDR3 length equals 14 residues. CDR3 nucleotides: TGTGCCTGGATGGACAAGGCGATCTACAATGGGCAGTTCTTC. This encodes CAWMDKAIYNGQFF.